The sequence of this T cell receptor beta chain was determined in a study of identical twins. Overall study results and limits: Fewer insertions characterized abundant cord blood beta clonotypes, whereas memory repertoires showed none.

The ends lost 3 bases at V and 6 bases at J; junction bases unmatched: 8. This CDR3 region has 14 residues. Germline V lookup: CDR1 DFQATT, CDR2 SNEGSKA (reference sequence). Via MiXCR, TCRdb re-called the 5' RACE reads, giving one row per CDR3 protein. This table has some 500,000 distinct CDR3 sequences, less than 25% appearing once. Regarding this clonotype: The antigen is not known.

Another study also made use of these data, one on T cells expressing NK-cell markers. That source adds: These same clonotypes (in several donors) also led the CD3+CD56-NKG2C+ fraction.

The sample consisted of CD4+ T cells sorted from blood. This TCR came from a woman between 18 and 29 years old in good health. This rearrangement joins TRBV20-1 to TRBJ2-3; TRBD2 matches at 8 bases. CDR3 sequence (DNA): TGCAGTGCTAGCTGGTACGGGGGGGCCGATACGCAGTATTTT. It is translated as CSASWYGGADTQYF.